Listed below are T cell receptor beta chains from one sample, sequenced in a study of T cell responses to AZD1222 COVID-19 vaccine. TCRdb keeps only in-frame clones here, not all; method: immunoSEQ multiplex PCR. The repertoire has approximately 110,000 clones, roughly 84% of them found once; the top ten carry about 1.2%. The sample here was peripheral blood, taken on day 0 of AZD1222 vaccination. The receptors were gathered from an adult in good health. CDR3s include the opening cysteine and the closing phenylalanine or tryptophan. D genes are given only for firm matches. Clone size is shown for a subset of rows, as once, few, many or a class of expanded clone.

size	V	D	J	DNA	CDR3
-	TRBV4-1	-	TRBJ1-2	TGCGCCAGCAGCCAAGAAGGATGGGGCGGGTATGGCTACACCTTC	CASSQEGWGGYGYTF
-	TRBV19	TRBD1	TRBJ1-1	TGTGCCAGTGCGACAGGGAGAAACACTGAAGCTTTCTTT	CASATGRNTEAFF
once	TRBV5-4	TRBD2	TRBJ2-7	TGTGCCTTCGGTGGAATTAGCGGGGGGGCCGGCGAGCAGTACTTC	CAFGGISGGAGEQYF
-	TRBV18	TRBD1	TRBJ2-1	TGTGCCAGCTCACCCCCTCCGACAGGGGTAGGCAATGAGCAGTTCTTC	CASSPPPTGVGNEQFF
once	TRBV4-1	-	TRBJ2-7	TGCGCCAGCAGCCTCGTTTGGACACAATCGGGGGAGCAGTACTTC	CASSLVWTQSGEQYF
few	TRBV28	-	TRBJ2-7	TGTGCCAGCAGTTTGAGCCCACGGGCACTACGCTACGAGCAGTACTTC	CASSLSPRALRYEQYF
-	TRBV19	TRBD2	TRBJ2-7	TGTGCCAGTAGTCCCAGACTAGCGGGGCTGATGAGCTACGAGCAGTACTTC	CASSPRLAGLMSYEQYF
-	TRBV7-2	-	TRBJ2-3	TGTGCCAGCAGCCCCCTTAGCACAGATACGCAGTATTTT	CASSPLSTDTQYF
-	TRBV18	-	TRBJ2-7	TGTGCCAGCTCACCCTCGGCAGGCGAGCAGTACTTC	CASSPSAGEQYF
-	TRBV4-3	TRBD2	TRBJ2-2	TGCGCCAGCAGCCGGAACAGCGGGGGAGACAACACCGGGGAGCTGTTTTTT	CASSRNSGGDNTGELFF
-	TRBV9	TRBD1	TRBJ1-6	TGTGCCAGCAGCGTAGAGGACAGGTTTCATTCACCCCTCCACTTT	CASSVEDRFHSPLHF
-	TRBV3-1/TRBV3-2	-	TRBJ2-7	TGTGCCAGCAGCCCACATCCCGGGACGAATGTGGAGCAGTACTTC	CASSPHPGTNVEQYF
-	TRBV7-2	-	TRBJ2-7	TGTGCCAGCAGCGAGGAATGGTCCGAGCAGTACTTC	CASSEEWSEQYF
-	TRBV11-2	TRBD2	TRBJ2-3	TGTGCCAGCAGCTTAGCTAGCGGGGGGCCCACAGATACGCAGTATTTT	CASSLASGGPTDTQYF
-	TRBV4-1	-	TRBJ2-6	TGCGCCAGCAGCCAACCGGGACGGAGGTCTGCCGGGGCCAACGTCCTGACTTTC	CASSQPGRRSAGANVLTF
-	TRBV2	TRBD1	TRBJ1-5	TGTGCCAGCAGCGGGACAGGGGGCGCGACAATGGGCAATCAGCCCCAGCATTTT	CASSGTGGATMGNQPQHF
-	TRBV11-2	-	TRBJ1-3	TGTGCCAGCCTAAGGGATTTAGGGGGAAACACCATATATTTT	CASLRDLGGNTIYF
-	TRBV10-3	-	TRBJ2-3	TGTGCCATCAGTGAGCGAGGGGGGGCGGTCGCAGATACGCAGTATTTT	CAISERGGAVADTQYF
-	TRBV3-1/TRBV3-2	TRBD1	TRBJ1-1	TGTGCCAGCAGCCCAATAATGACAGGGGCCAAGTTGAACACTGAAGCTTTCTTT	CASSPIMTGAKLNTEAFF
-	TRBV7-2	TRBD1	TRBJ1-1	TGTGCCAGCAGCTTAAGGACCGCCGGGACAGGGAACACTGAAGCTTTCTTT	CASSLRTAGTGNTEAFF
-	TRBV7-8	-	TRBJ1-1	TGTGCCAGCAGCCTCCTGGGGCGGACCATTGAAGCTTTCTTT	CASSLLGRTIEAFF
-	TRBV5-1	TRBD1	TRBJ2-5	TGCGCCAGCAGCAGGGGGCAAACGGAGACCCAGTACTTC	CASSRGQTETQYF
-	TRBV9	-	TRBJ2-3	TGTGCCAGCAGCGTAAGAGCGGCAGATACGCAGTATTTT	CASSVRAADTQYF
-	TRBV5-4	TRBD1	TRBJ2-1	TGTGCCAGCAGCTTGGTAGGGGGCCAGGGGAATGAGCAGTTCTTC	CASSLVGGQGNEQFF
-	TRBV6-5	TRBD2	TRBJ2-3	TGTGCCACCCGAGCCGGGCTAGCGGGCACAGATACGCAGTATTTT	CATRAGLAGTDTQYF
-	TRBV19	TRBD1	TRBJ1-4	TGTGCCAGTAGTTCCCATGGCACCGGGACAGGGGTGCGGAAACTGTTTTTT	CASSSHGTGTGVRKLFF
-	TRBV7-9	TRBD1	TRBJ1-2	TGTGCCAGCAGCGTCCGGGACAGAGCGAACTATGGCTACACCTTC	CASSVRDRANYGYTF
-	TRBV3-1/TRBV3-2	-	TRBJ1-6	TGTGCCAGCAGCCAAGGCACAAATTCACCCCTCCACTTT	CASSQGTNSPLHF
-	TRBV18	-	TRBJ2-1	TGTGCCAGCTCACCGGGCCAGGACTCCTACAATGAGCAGTTCTTC	CASSPGQDSYNEQFF
-	TRBV10-3	-	TRBJ2-1	TGTGCCATCAGTGAGTCCAGTGGGGTGGGGAGCTCGAATGAGCAGTTCTTC	CAISESSGVGSSNEQFF
-	TRBV19	TRBD1	TRBJ1-5	TGTGCCAGTAGAGCCGGGACAGGCAGCAATCAGCCCCAGCATTTT	CASRAGTGSNQPQHF
-	TRBV12-3/TRBV12-4	-	TRBJ2-7	TGTGCCAGCAGTTCCGCGTCTAACGAGCAGTACTTC	CASSSASNEQYF
-	TRBV5-1	-	TRBJ2-3	TGCGCCAGCAGCCCCGGGCGATCGCGGGATACGCAGTATTTT	CASSPGRSRDTQYF
once	TRBV14	TRBD2	TRBJ2-5	TGTGCCAGCAGCCAAGGGTTGGGACTAGTTAAAGAGACCCAGTACTTC	CASSQGLGLVKETQYF
-	TRBV6-5	TRBD1	TRBJ1-6	TGTGCCAGCAGTTACGGACAGGGTAATTCACCCCTCCACTTT	CASSYGQGNSPLHF
-	TRBV7-9	TRBD1	TRBJ2-1	TGTGCCAGCAGCGGACAGGCCGGTAATGAGCAGTTCTTC	CASSGQAGNEQFF
-	TRBV6-5	-	TRBJ2-1	TGTGCCGGGGGCTACAATGAGCAGTTCTTC	CAGGYNEQFF
few	TRBV18	-	TRBJ1-5	TGTGCCAGCTCACCACATAGCAATCAGCCCCAGCATTTT	CASSPHSNQPQHF
-	TRBV2	TRBD1	TRBJ1-6	TGTGCCAGCAGCTCCGGGACAGGGAACTCACCCCTCCACTTT	CASSSGTGNSPLHF
-	TRBV6-6	TRBD1	TRBJ2-7	TGTGCCAGCAGTTACTCGACAGGGGGCTACGAGCAGTACTTC	CASSYSTGGYEQYF
-	TRBV12-3/TRBV12-4	-	TRBJ1-5	TGTGCCAGCAGCGCTCCCGGCAATCAGCCCCAGCATTTT	CASSAPGNQPQHF
-	TRBV6-5	-	TRBJ2-3	TGTGCCAGCAGTTACGCCGGGGGAAACACAGATACGCAGTATTTT	CASSYAGGNTDTQYF
-	TRBV4-1	-	TRBJ2-7	TGCGCCAGCAGCAGGGAGGTTACTGGGGAGCAGTACTTC	CASSREVTGEQYF
few	TRBV7-8	TRBD1	TRBJ2-7	TGTGCCAGCAGCCCAGCCCGACAGGGGGGTAACGAGCAGTACTTC	CASSPARQGGNEQYF
few	TRBV5-1	-	TRBJ1-6	TGCGCCAGCAGCCCAAGTGGCGGGCAGGATTCACCCCTCCACTTT	CASSPSGGQDSPLHF
-	TRBV19	-	TRBJ2-5	TGTGCCAGTAGTTCAACCGTCGGGGTGGCCCAGTACTTC	CASSSTVGVAQYF
-	TRBV4-3	-	TRBJ1-6	TGCGCCAGCAGTACGGATAATTCACCCCTCCACTTT	CASSTDNSPLHF
-	TRBV15	-	TRBJ1-2	TGTGCCACCAGCAGAGTTAATTATGGCTACACCTTC	CATSRVNYGYTF